The rows below give T cell receptor beta chains drawn from one sample of a study of cytomegalovirus exposure and HLA in healthy donors. Sequenced by immunoSEQ multiplex PCR; TCRdb stores in-frame clones only, minus some. Seen here are fewer than 200,000 clones, 60% to 80% observed once, and the top ten hold about 4.9%. Sample: PBMCs. The receptors derive from a male donor in good health and CMV-seronegative. The CDR3 runs from the conserved cysteine through the conserved F or W. D genes are given only for firm matches. Clone sizes are given selectively: once, few, many, or a class where the clone is expanded.

d_gene,v_gene,j_gene,abundance,CDR3aa,CDR3nt
TRBD1,TRBV6-5,TRBJ1-4,NA,CASSYSPPGTGWKLFF,TGTGCCAGCAGTTACTCGCCCCCCGGGACAGGGTGGAAACTGTTTTTT
TRBD2,TRBV4-3,TRBJ2-3,NA,CASSQDFRPSGRPDTQYF,TGCGCCAGCAGCCAAGATTTTAGGCCTAGCGGGAGGCCAGATACGCAGTATTTT
NA,TRBV7-2,TRBJ1-2,NA,CASSLVGGGWYGYTF,TGTGCCAGCAGCTTAGTAGGGGGGGGGTGGTATGGCTACACCTTC
TRBD1,TRBV27,TRBJ1-5,few,CASSRTGGSGQPQHF,TGTGCCAGCAGTCGGACAGGGGGTAGCGGTCAGCCCCAGCATTTT
NA,TRBV5-4,TRBJ2-3,NA,CASSPTGAGTDTQYF,TGTGCCAGCAGCCCGACTGGGGCTGGCACAGATACGCAGTATTTT
TRBD1,TRBV7-3,TRBJ1-1,NA,CASSPTGRNTEAFF,TGTGCCAGCAGCCCGACAGGGCGGAACACTGAAGCTTTCTTT
TRBD2,TRBV30,TRBJ2-3,few,CAWSLGLGGRVDTQYF,TGTGCCTGGAGTTTGGGACTAGGGGGACGTGTAGATACGCAGTATTTT
NA,TRBV27,TRBJ2-7,few,CASSLSGGYEQYF,TGTGCCAGCAGTTTATCGGGAGGCTACGAGCAGTACTTC
TRBD2,TRBV4-2,TRBJ2-5,NA,CASSSPRGGSGAGGTQYF,TGTGCCAGCAGCAGCCCCCGGGGCGGGAGCGGGGCCGGGGGGACCCAGTACTTC
TRBD2,TRBV11-2,TRBJ2-3,NA,CASSQSSGGAVQYF,TGTGCCAGCAGCCAGTCTAGCGGGGGGGCTGTTCAGTATTTT
TRBD1,TRBV7-9,TRBJ1-5,few,CASSSGQGRPQHF,TGTGCCAGCAGCTCGGGACAGGGCCGGCCCCAGCATTTT
NA,TRBV27,TRBJ1-2,NA,CASSPRQENYGYTF,TGTGCCAGCAGTCCGCGACAGGAGAACTATGGCTACACCTTC
NA,TRBV19,TRBJ2-2,NA,CASRRDNDPNTGELFF,TGTGCCAGTCGAAGGGACAATGACCCCAACACCGGGGAGCTGTTTTTT
TRBD2,TRBV4-1,TRBJ2-2,NA,CASSLAARITGELFF,TGCGCCAGCAGTCTAGCGGCCCGAATCACCGGGGAGCTGTTTTTT
TRBD1,TRBV28,TRBJ1-5,NA,CASSWAGGGADQPQHF,TGTGCCAGCAGTTGGGCAGGAGGGGGCGCGGATCAGCCCCAGCATTTT
TRBD2,TRBV7-3,TRBJ2-2,few,CASSLSPSGMGGELFF,TGTGCCAGCAGCCTTTCGCCTAGCGGGATGGGCGGGGAGCTGTTTTTT
NA,TRBV6-5,TRBJ1-2,NA,CASSPRQREGGYTF,TGTGCCAGCAGTCCCCGCCAGCGAGAGGGTGGCTACACCTTC
TRBD2,TRBV9,TRBJ2-5,NA,CASSFSGRGETQYF,TGTGCCAGCAGTTTTAGCGGGAGAGGGGAGACCCAGTACTTC
TRBD1,TRBV7-8,TRBJ2-3,NA,CASSPGRQGLTDTQYF,TGTGCCAGCAGCCCCGGAAGACAGGGGCTCACAGATACGCAGTATTTT
TRBD1,TRBV2,TRBJ1-3,NA,CASIHRGEPGNTIYF,TGTGCCAGCATCCACAGGGGAGAGCCTGGAAACACCATATATTTT
TRBD1,TRBV4-1,TRBJ1-2,NA,CASTATGRSSGYTF,TGCGCCAGCACCGCGACAGGGCGTTCGTCTGGCTACACCTTC
NA,TRBV21-1,TRBJ1-2,NA,CASSKAGVANYGYTF,TGTGCCAGCAGCAAAGCAGGGGTAGCTAACTATGGCTACACCTTC
NA,TRBV2,TRBJ2-2,NA,CASSERGRRTAKARGELFF,TGTGCCAGCAGTGAAAGGGGGAGAAGGACAGCTAAGGCCCGGGGGGAGCTGTTTTTT
NA,TRBV19,TRBJ2-7,once,CASSKDSTYEQYF,TGTGCCAGTAGTAAGGACAGCACCTACGAGCAGTACTTC
TRBD2,TRBV5-4,TRBJ2-1,NA,CASSSLAGDNEQFF,TGTGCCAGCAGCTCCCTAGCGGGGGACAATGAGCAGTTCTTC
NA,TRBV9,TRBJ1-5,NA,CASSVVGNQPQHF,TGTGCCAGCAGCGTAGTCGGGAATCAGCCCCAGCATTTT
TRBD1,TRBV28,TRBJ1-4,NA,CASSTGQGALGEKLFF,TGTGCCAGCAGTACAGGACAGGGGGCGTTGGGGGAAAAACTGTTTTTT
TRBD2,TRBV4-3,TRBJ2-5,few,CASSQAPKGLAGQETQYF,TGCGCCAGCAGCCAAGCCCCGAAGGGACTAGCGGGGCAAGAGACCCAGTACTTC
TRBD1,TRBV7-8,TRBJ1-2,NA,CASTYYRGQGYTF,TGTGCCAGCACCTACTACAGGGGACAGGGCTACACCTTC
NA,TRBV11-1,TRBJ1-1,few,CASSLVPGTEAFF,TGTGCCAGCAGCTTAGTCCCGGGCACTGAAGCTTTCTTT
NA,TRBV28,TRBJ1-3,NA,CASSSTRGHSGNTIYF,TGTGCCAGCAGTTCAACCAGGGGACACTCTGGAAACACCATATATTTT
NA,TRBV27,TRBJ2-2,NA,CASSRFGNTGELFF,TGTGCCAGCAGCCGGTTCGGGAACACCGGGGAGCTGTTTTTT
NA,TRBV2,TRBJ1-2,few,CASSEEGEGYGYTF,TGTGCCAGCAGTGAGGAAGGGGAGGGCTATGGCTACACCTTC
TRBD2,TRBV5-4,TRBJ2-5,once,CASSLRSSGGQETQYF,TGTGCCAGCAGCCTCCGCTCTAGCGGGGGCCAAGAGACCCAGTACTTC
TRBD1,TRBV6-5,TRBJ2-2,NA,CASSTGTEVTGELFF,TGTGCCAGCAGCACCGGGACAGAGGTCACCGGGGAGCTGTTTTTT
TRBD1,TRBV19,TRBJ1-5,once,CASSPGQGRGNQPQHF,TGTGCCAGTAGTCCCGGACAGGGTAGGGGCAATCAGCCCCAGCATTTT
NA,TRBV29-1,TRBJ1-6,few,CSYRDTYNSPLHF,TGCAGCTACCGGGACACCTATAATTCACCCCTCCACTTT
NA,TRBV11-2,TRBJ2-7,NA,CASSSRFYEQYF,TGTGCCAGCAGCTCCCGGTTCTACGAGCAGTACTTC
NA,TRBV4-1,TRBJ2-5,NA,CASSLTSRETQYF,TGCGCCAGCAGCCTGACTAGTAGGGAGACCCAGTACTTC
TRBD2,TRBV11-2,TRBJ2-1,NA,CASSSTSGRGEQFF,TGTGCCAGCAGCTCGACTAGCGGGAGAGGTGAGCAGTTCTTC